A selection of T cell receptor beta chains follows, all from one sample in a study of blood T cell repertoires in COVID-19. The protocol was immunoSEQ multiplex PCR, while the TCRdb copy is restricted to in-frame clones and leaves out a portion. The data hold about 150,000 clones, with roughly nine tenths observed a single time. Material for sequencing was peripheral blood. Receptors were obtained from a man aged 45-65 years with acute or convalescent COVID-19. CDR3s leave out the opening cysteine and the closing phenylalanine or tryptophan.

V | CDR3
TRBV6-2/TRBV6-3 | ASSYDPLGGGNTGELF
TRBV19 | ASSRSGGTNPYEQY
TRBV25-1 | ASSDYPGFGAF
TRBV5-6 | ASSLRQGSLYGYT
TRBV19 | ASSMTPGANYGYT
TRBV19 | ASSNRNYGYT
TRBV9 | ASSVHGEDEQF
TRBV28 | ASSSGLGYGYT
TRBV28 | ASSITGYQPQH
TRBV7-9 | ASTDPGVGEQF
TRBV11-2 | ASSFRPGTEAF
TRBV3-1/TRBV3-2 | ASSRWTGGANTEAF
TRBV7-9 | ASSPGKSSPLH
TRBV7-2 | ASSLLAGGPDTQY
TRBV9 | ASSVGQGGLAGYNEQF
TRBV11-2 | ASSLEAFNEQF
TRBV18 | ASSPSLQGANTGELF
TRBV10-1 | ASTRTGRVANTGELF
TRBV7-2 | ASSFSSVSGGAGELF
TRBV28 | ASSFTSGGVNEQF
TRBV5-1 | ASSLTGGIRADTEAF
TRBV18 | ASSPGTGRESAQH
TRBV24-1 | ATTQGSGEQF
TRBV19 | ASIPDKYSNQPQH
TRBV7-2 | ASSLGTGQAYEQY
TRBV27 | ASLLRGGAWGNQPQH
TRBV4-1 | ASSPIQGVTDTQY
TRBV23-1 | ASSQSVGAPYEQY
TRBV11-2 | ASSQPGLGSGNTIY
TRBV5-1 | ASSLGSGLDTIY
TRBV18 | ASSPPNLQETQY
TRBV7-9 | ASSEGDQPQH
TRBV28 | ASSEGQGSNQPQH
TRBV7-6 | ASSSSPGTGNTDTQY
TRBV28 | ASSPGLAGEVYQETQY